The 27 T cell receptor beta chains reported below all come from one sample, sequenced in a study of cytomegalovirus exposure and HLA in healthy donors. A multiplex PCR was run with 60 Vbeta primers and 13 Jbeta primers. This table comes from immunoSEQ multiplex PCR, and its TCRdb copy is limited to in-frame clones, with some not included. The table has about 130,000 clones, 70% to 90% seen once. Sample: PBMCs. The receptors come from a man aged 18 to 30 in good health and CMV-seropositive.

The chain carries TRBV2 and TRBJ2-3; D is undetermined. Germline CDR1 and CDR2: SNHLY and FYNNEI. CDR3 length: 13 amino acids. V was pared by 3 bases and J by 7 bases, with 11 bases between. CDR3 nucleotides: TGTGCCAGCAGTGATACGCCCACTCATACGCAGTATTTT. Amino acids: CASSDTPTHTQYF.

This chain uses TRBV19 with TRBJ1-5, with D perhaps TRBD1 (6 bases). Trimming removed 6 bases at V and 1 base at J, with 10 bases between. CDR1 is LNHDA, CDR2 SQIVND, per germline (reference sequence). The CDR3 is made up of 14 amino acids. The DNA for the CDR3 is TGTGCCAGTAGACAGGGTTGGAGCAATCAGCCCCAGCATTTT. It is translated as CASRQGWSNQPQHF. Combining the CDR3 with reference TRBV19 and TRBJ1-5 gives the whole variable domain DGGITQSPKYLFRKEGQNVTLSCEQNLNHDAMYWYRQDPGQGLRLIYYSQIVNDFQKGDIAEGYSVSREKKESFPLTVTSAQKNPTAFYLCASRQGWSNQPQHFGDGTRLSIL.

This clone has only a few counts. The CDR3 protein is CASTSGGGHGYTF. For the CDR3, the DNA is TGTGCCAGTACCTCAGGGGGAGGCCATGGCTACACCTTC. The chain carries TRBV19 and TRBJ1-2; TRBD1 aligns across 7 bases. Germline values: CDR1 LNHDA, CDR2 SQIVND (reference sequence). The CDR3 is 13 amino acids. The trim removed 7 bases at V and 6 bases at J, leaving 8 bases unmatched.

V usage is TRBV28 and J usage is TRBJ2-7, with a possible D match to TRBD2 (5 bases). This CDR3 is 12 amino acids long. Germline V lookup: CDR1 MDHEN, CDR2 SYDVKM. With 6 bases removed from V and 3 bases from J, the gap between germline ends came to 9 bases. The CDR3 nucleotides are TGTGCCAGCAGGGGAGTCCTCTACGAGCAGTACTTC. Residues: CASRGVLYEQYF.

The chain couples TRBV2 to TRBJ2-2; the D is unclear. The germline V gene has CDR1 SNHLY and CDR2 FYNNEI. Trimming took 7 bases from V and 3 from J, leaving 3 bases between them. CDR3 length equals 11 residues. CDR3 in DNA: TGTGCCAGCACGTACACCGGGGAGCTGTTTTTT. Amino acid sequence: CASTYTGELFF.

This chain joins TRBV6-5 and TRBJ1-2; tentatively, D is TRBD1 (5 bases). This CDR3 region has 12 residues. The germline V gene has CDR1 MNHEY and CDR2 SVGAGI. Trimming cost V 8 bases and J 6 bases, with 13 bases left between them. The CDR3 loop is CASSSGGDGYTF. The CDR3 DNA reads as TGTGCCAGCTCATCGGGGGGGGATGGCTACACCTTC.

The genes are TRBV19 and TRBJ2-1; 14 bases are a match to TRBD2. Germline values: CDR1 LNHDA, CDR2 SQIVND (reference sequence). Trimming cost V 3 bases and J 12 bases; bases outside gene matches: 13. CDR3 length equals 17 residues. The CDR3 spells CASSIAWRLAGGLVQFF. The CDR3 region has the DNA TGTGCCAGTAGTATTGCGTGGAGACTAGCGGGGGGGCTAGTGCAGTTCTTC.

The CDR3 is CASSNGGRGPGELFF. CDR3 nucleotides: TGTGCCAGCAGCAACGGCGGCAGGGGTCCCGGGGAGCTGTTTTTT. The gene calls are TRBV21-1 and TRBJ2-2; the table's D call, TRBD1, was not checked against the DNA. TRBV21-1 is listed as a pseudogene. The CDR3 is 15 amino acids.

V and J are TRBV12-2 and TRBJ2-1; TRBD1 was called by the table and not checked on the DNA. TRBV12-2 is tagged as a pseudogene. The CDR3 runs to 17 residues. For the CDR3, the DNA is TGTGCAAGTCGCTTAGCGCGTGGGGCGTGTTCCTACAATGAGCAGTTCTTC. Amino acids: CASRLARGACSYNEQFF.

The chain joins TRBV18 to TRBJ1-1; TRBD1 aligns across 9 bases. V shed 3 bases and J 0 bases; nucleotides not matched to a gene: 8. Per germline, CDR1 KGHSH and CDR2 LQKENI. The CDR3 is 17 residues long. Here the CDR3 DNA reads TGTGCCAGCTCACCTCCGGGACAGGGTTTAATGAACACTGAAGCTTTCTTT. This sequence encodes CASSPPGQGLMNTEAFF.

The chain joins TRBV5-1 to TRBJ1-1; D perhaps matches TRBD1 (6 bases). There are 15 residues in the CDR3. The V and J ends lost 4 bases and 3 bases respectively, with 16 bases between them. In germline, CDR1 is SGHRS, CDR2 YFSETQ. CDR3 sequence (DNA): TGCGCCAGCAGCAGAACAGGGCCCCTCCACACTGAAGCTTTCTTT. As protein: CASSRTGPLHTEAFF.

This clone was found once. The chain combines TRBV7-6 with TRBJ1-2; D may be TRBD1 (6 bases). CDR1 is SGHVS, CDR2 FNYEAQ, per germline. V lost 5 bases to trimming and J lost 4 bases, with 17 bases between them. The CDR3 loop spans 15 amino acids. CDR3 sequence: CASSVTGYPTYGYTF. Here the CDR3 DNA reads TGTGCCAGCAGCGTCACAGGGTACCCGACCTATGGCTACACCTTC.

This clone was counted a few times. The chain combines TRBV5-4 with TRBJ2-3, with 7 bases lining up with TRBD2. V dropped 4 bases and J dropped 3; count of bases not matched to a gene: 11. There are 16 residues in the CDR3. Germline-derived CDR1 and CDR2 are SGHNT and YYREEE (reference sequence). The CDR3 protein is CASSSLIWGGTDTQYF. The CDR3 DNA follows: TGTGCCAGCAGCAGCTTAATTTGGGGGGGAACAGATACGCAGTATTTT. The complete variable domain, with remaining parts taken from reference TRBV5-4 and TRBJ2-3, reads ETGVTQSPTHLIKTRGQQVTLRCSSQSGHNTVSWYQQALGQGPQFIFQYYREEENGRGNFPPRFSGLQFPNYSSELNVNALELDDSALYLCASSSLIWGGTDTQYFGPGTRLTVL.

Only a few counts were recorded for this clone. This rearrangement joins TRBV4-2 to TRBJ1-1, with a weak D call TRBD1 (6 bases). Deletions cut 0 bases from V and 5 bases from J, with 22 bases between. The germline CDR1 and CDR2 sequences are LGHNA and YNFKEQ. This CDR3 region has 18 residues. CDR3 DNA sequence: TGTGCCAGCAGCCAAGAGGTGGGGGGGGCGGGAAGGGGGACTGAAGCTTTCTTT. It specifies CASSQEVGGAGRGTEAFF.

This clone has only one observation. The chain combines TRBV7-9 with TRBJ1-1; no firm D call. The CDR3 spans 15 residues. Germline-derived CDR1 and CDR2 are SEHNR and FQNEAQ (reference sequence). Trimming removed 4 bases from V and 0 bases from J, with 12 bases in between. CDR3 coding DNA: TGTGCCAGCAGCTACAAATCGGGGATGAACACTGAAGCTTTCTTT. Residues: CASSYKSGMNTEAFF.

The chain has TRBV9 and TRBJ1-6, with D uncertain. The CDR3 is 17 amino acids. Germline-derived CDR1 and CDR2 are SGDLS and YYNGEE. The germline V and J ends were trimmed by 0 bases and 5 bases, with 15 bases remaining between them. The CDR3 loop reads CASSVGEGRANNSPLHF. The CDR3 DNA follows: TGTGCCAGCAGCGTAGGAGAGGGTAGGGCTAATAATTCACCCCTCCACTTT.

The chain uses TRBV5-6 and TRBJ2-3, with 11 positions matching TRBD2. The CDR3 is 16 residues long. Germline lookup yields CDR1 SGHDT and CDR2 YYEEEE. The trim removed 6 bases at V and 4 bases at J, leaving 10 bases unmatched. CDR3 sequence (DNA): TGTGCCAGCACCGAGGGACTAGCGGCGGTAGCAGATACGCAGTATTTT. As protein: CASTEGLAAVADTQYF.

This CDR3 reads CASSTQTGTAYEQYF. The CDR3 region has the DNA TGTGCCAGCAGCACTCAAACCGGGACAGCCTACGAGCAGTACTTC. This chain links TRBV6-5 with TRBJ2-7; 7 positions agree with TRBD1. V was pared by 6 bases and J by 2 bases, with 10 bases of the junction left unmatched. The CDR3 has 15 amino acids. Germline V gene sequence: CDR1 MNHEY, CDR2 SVGAGI.

This sequence joins TRBV6-5 and TRBJ2-1; 10 nucleotides agree with TRBD1. The CDR3 has 16 amino acids. V dropped 0 bases and J dropped 3; count of bases not matched to a gene: 2. In germline, CDR1 is MNHEY, CDR2 SVGAGI. CDR3 amino acids: CASSYSGQGGYNEQFF. In DNA, the CDR3 is TGTGCCAGCAGTTACTCCGGACAGGGGGGCTACAATGAGCAGTTCTTC.

The chain couples TRBV5-1 to TRBJ1-2; D gene ambiguous. CDR3 length: 17 residues. From germline, CDR1 is SGHRS and CDR2 YFSETQ. Deletions cut 1 base from V and 8 bases from J, with 24 bases between. The CDR3 loop is CASSLSGKTLGLGGYTF. CDR3 DNA: TGCGCCAGCAGCTTGTCGGGGAAAACCCTCGGACTAGGAGGCTACACCTTC.

V is TRBV5-6 and J is TRBJ2-3; D remains unclear. V gave up 5 bases and J gave up 0 bases, with 10 bases separating them. In germline, CDR1 is SGHDT, CDR2 YYEEEE. This CDR3 has 14 residues. The CDR3 loop is CASSQIGSTDTQYF. In DNA form, the CDR3 reads TGTGCCAGCAGTCAAATCGGGAGCACAGATACGCAGTATTTT.

This chain uses TRBV19 with TRBJ1-1, with a tentative D call TRBD1 (5 bases). The germline gives CDR1 LNHDA, CDR2 SQIVND (reference sequence). The CDR3 runs 12 residues. V lost 6 bases, J lost 7 bases, and 12 bases lay in between. Here the CDR3 reads CASRDPGGEAFF. CDR3 nucleotide sequence: TGTGCCAGTAGAGACCCGGGGGGTGAAGCTTTCTTT.

This clone appeared a single time. The V and J genes are TRBV7-6 and TRBJ2-5; a weak D match, TRBD1 (5 bases). The V end was cut by 5 bases, the J end by 1 base, with 11 bases between. The V gene's germline CDR1 is SGHVS and CDR2 FNYEAQ. This CDR3 is built from 14 residues. Here the CDR3 DNA reads TGTGCCAGCAGCAACCAGGGCCCCCAAGAGACCCAGTACTTC. Residues: CASSNQGPQETQYF.

The chain has TRBV28 and TRBJ1-1; tentatively, D is TRBD1 (6 bases). This CDR3 spans 14 amino acids. The V end was cut by 10 bases, the J end by 0 bases, with 15 bases between. Germline assignment: CDR1 MDHEN and CDR2 SYDVKM. The CDR3 protein is CATAPDRMNTEAFF. In nucleotides, the CDR3 is TGTGCCACCGCCCCGGACAGAATGAACACTGAAGCTTTCTTT.

The chain employs TRBV7-3 and TRBJ2-2; D is unresolved. The germline gives CDR1 SGHTA, CDR2 FQGTGA. This CDR3 has 14 amino acids. Trimming stripped 4 bases from V and 4 bases from J, with 10 bases between. CDR3 region: CASSSQDSTGELFF. The CDR3 DNA sequence: TGTGCCAGCAGCTCACAAGATTCCACCGGGGAGCTGTTTTTT. Drawing the rest from reference TRBV7-3 and TRBJ2-2, the complete variable domain is GAGVSQTPSNKVTEKGKYVELRCDPISGHTALYWYRQSLGQGPEFLIYFQGTGAADDSGLPNDRFFAVRPEGSVSTLKIQRTERGDSAVYLCASSSQDSTGELFFGEGSRLTVL.

The V gene is TRBV15, the J gene TRBJ1-2; TRBD1 aligns across 10 bases. This CDR3 has 16 residues. The germline gives CDR1 LNHNV, CDR2 YYDKDF (reference sequence). The V segment lost 1 base and the J segment 7 bases; nucleotides outside the gene matches: 9. Written as DNA, the CDR3 is TGTGCCACCAGCAGAGGGACCGACAGGGGGCTGGGTGGCTACACCTTC. Translation: CATSRGTDRGLGGYTF.

CDR3 protein: CASSQDGQGSTDTQYF. CDR3 nucleotide sequence: TGTGCCAGCAGCCAGGACGGACAGGGGAGCACAGATACGCAGTATTTT. The chain joins TRBV5-6 to TRBJ2-3; 9 nucleotides align to TRBD1. This CDR3 has 16 amino acids. Germline loops: CDR1 SGHDT, CDR2 YYEEEE. With V trimmed by 4 bases and J by 0 bases, 6 bases remained unmatched.